These 32 T cell receptor beta chains originate from one sample sequenced in a study of shared clonotypes between healthy human individuals. Method: immunoSEQ multiplex PCR; TCRdb's copy keeps in-frame clones and lacks some. The sample records approximately 100,000 clones, 68% being singletons. The sequenced material came from memory CD8+ T cells sorted from blood. Stated subset: CD45RO+ cells pooled with CCR7-negative TemRA cells. The receptor set was obtained from a woman under 40 in good health.

This chain joins TRBV29-1 and TRBJ2-7; 9 bases are shared with TRBD1. Germline CDR1 reads SQVTM; CDR2 reads ANQGSEA. The CDR3 spans 13 residues. CDR3 residues: CRWWDRVYYEQYF. The CDR3 DNA is TGCCGTTGGTGGGACAGGGTTTACTACGAGCAGTACTTC.

This clone was counted at least ten times. The V and J genes are TRBV5-1 and TRBJ2-7; no firm D call. The V gene lost 1 base and the J gene lost 2 bases, with 7 bases spanning the gap. The CDR3 has 13 amino acids. Germline V gene sequence: CDR1 SGHRS, CDR2 YFSETQ. The CDR3 here is CASSLWYTYEQYF. DNA for the CDR3: TGCGCCAGCAGCTTGTGGTACACCTACGAGCAGTACTTC. Drawing the rest from reference TRBV5-1 and TRBJ2-7, the complete variable domain is KAGVTQTPRYLIKTRGQQVTLSCSPISGHRSVSWYQQTPGQGLQFLFEYFSETQRNKGNFPGRFSGRQFSNSRSEMNVSTLELGDSALYLCASSLWYTYEQYFGPGTRLTVT.

This clone was picked up many times. The chain is built from TRBV11-1 and TRBJ2-7; D uncertain. This CDR3 has 13 residues. V was trimmed by 3 bases and J by 4 bases, leaving 10 bases between them. Germline CDR1 SGHAT, CDR2 FQDESV (reference sequence). CDR3 bases: TGTGCCAGCAGCTTTTCAGGTCCATACGAGCAGTACTTC. This translates into CASSFSGPYEQYF.

V gene TRBV7-4 combines with J gene TRBJ1-3; D remains unclear. Germline CDR1 is SGHVT and CDR2 is SQSDAQ. The CDR3 totals 12 residues. The CDR3 protein is CGARGSGNTIYF. The CDR3 DNA is TGTGGGGCCCGGGGCTCTGGAAACACCATATATTTT.

The chain joins TRBV27 to TRBJ2-7; D gene unclear. This CDR3 is 12 amino acids long. V dropped 5 bases and J dropped 4 bases, with 9 bases sitting between them. The V gene's germline CDR1 is MNHEY and CDR2 SMNVEV (reference sequence). The CDR3 coding sequence is TGTGCCAGCAGTCAAATAGGGTACGAGCAGTACTTC. Translating it yields CASSQIGYEQYF.

The chain joins TRBV4-2 to TRBJ2-2; D is unresolved. CDR3 length equals 16 residues. Germline loops: CDR1 LGHNA, CDR2 YNFKEQ. Trimming took off 3 bases at V and 3 bases at J, with 14 bases between the two ends. CDR3 sequence: CASSQHPFGYTGELFF. Here the CDR3 DNA reads TGTGCCAGCAGCCAGCACCCTTTTGGTTACACCGGGGAGCTGTTTTTT.

The chain has TRBV7-8 and TRBJ2-7, with TRBD2 identical over 10 bases. V was clipped by 3 bases and J by 5 bases; unmatched bases: 19. The CDR3 runs 19 residues. Germline CDR1 is SGHVS and CDR2 is FQNEAQ. The CDR3 loop is CASSFYVFASGSGFHEQYF. For the CDR3, the DNA is TGTGCCAGCAGCTTTTATGTTTTCGCTAGCGGGAGTGGGTTCCACGAGCAGTACTTC.

The chain links TRBV10-1 to TRBJ2-5; D is uncertain. The CDR3 is made up of 13 amino acids. Germline V lookup: CDR1 WNHNN, CDR2 SYGVQD (reference sequence). The V end lost 4 bases, the J end lost 5 bases, and 11 bases lay between the germline ends. The CDR3 spells CASSGAGGETQYF. Written as DNA, the CDR3 is TGCGCCAGCAGTGGGGCAGGTGGGGAGACCCAGTACTTC.

Note on this clone: Other nucleotide sequences in the sample specify the same CDR3. The rearrangement joins TRBV29-1 to TRBJ2-1, with a weak D call TRBD2 (6 bases). CDR1 is SQVTM and CDR2 is ANQGSEA in the germline V gene. V was clipped by 6 bases and J by 1 base, with 16 bases between them. This CDR3 spans 15 amino acids. CDR3 sequence (DNA): TGCAGCGTCGATGATCGGGACTCGTCCTACAATGAGCAGTTCTTC. Protein sequence: CSVDDRDSSYNEQFF.

The rearrangement uses TRBV6-4 and TRBJ2-2; perhaps TRBD1 as D (6 bases). The CDR3 runs to 14 residues. Germline V gene lookup returns CDR1 MRHNA and CDR2 SNTAGT. V was cut by 3 bases and J by 5 bases, with 10 bases left in between. CDR3 sequence reads: CASSEAGETGELFF. Written as DNA, the CDR3 is TGTGCCAGCAGTGAGGCAGGGGAAACCGGGGAGCTGTTTTTT.

The chain couples TRBV27 to TRBJ2-1, with 10 bases lining up with TRBD2. There are 16 residues in the CDR3. With 2 bases clipped from V and 10 bases from J, the junction kept 11 bases outside the gene matches. Germline V gene data show CDR1 as MNHEY and CDR2 as SMNVEV (reference sequence). The CDR3 protein is CASSLGLSGRYREQFF. DNA of the CDR3: TGTGCCAGCAGTTTAGGTCTTAGCGGGAGGTATAGAGAGCAGTTCTTC.

The V call is TRBV4-1, the J call TRBJ2-7; D is possibly TRBD2 (6 bases). CDR1 is MGHRA and CDR2 is YSYEKL in the germline V gene. Trimming shortened V by 0 bases and J by 3 bases, and 12 bases separated the two germline ends. This CDR3 region has 15 residues. This CDR3 is CASSQDYSGIYEQYF. CDR3 sequence (DNA): TGCGCCAGCAGCCAAGACTATAGCGGAATCTACGAGCAGTACTTC.

The chain has TRBV11-1 and TRBJ1-1; D not resolved. The CDR3 sequence is 15 residues long. V was clipped by 5 bases and J by 0 bases, with 13 bases between them. Germline CDR1 and CDR2: SGHAT and FQDESV (reference sequence). The CDR3 is CASSDSTRMNTEAFF. CDR3 nucleotide sequence: TGTGCCAGCAGCGACTCGACAAGAATGAACACTGAAGCTTTCTTT.

The chain employs TRBV25-1 and TRBJ2-7; TRBD1 or TRBD2 may be the D gene (5 bases each). CDR3 size: 13 residues. Germline CDR1 is MGHDK and CDR2 is SYGVNS. Trimming shortened V by 4 bases and J by 3 bases, and 10 bases separated the two germline ends. The CDR3 is CASSGDGIYEQYF. In DNA, the CDR3 is TGTGCCAGCAGTGGGGACGGGATCTACGAGCAGTACTTC.

This clone appeared a single time. The rearrangement joins TRBV10-3 to TRBJ2-1; a possible D gene is TRBD1 (6 bases). There are 15 residues in the CDR3. V was shortened by 3 bases and J by 3 bases, with 12 bases between the two germline ends. Looked up from germline, CDR1 is ENHRY and CDR2 is SYGVKD. The CDR3, as DNA: TGTGCCATCAGTGAAACCGGGACAAGCTACAATGAGCAGTTCTTC. It translates to CAISETGTSYNEQFF.

This clone has more than one count but fewer than ten. This chain connects TRBV25-1 to TRBJ2-5; no reliable D call. CDR3 size: 16 residues. In germline, CDR1 is MGHDK, CDR2 SYGVNS. Trimming took off 1 base at V and 1 base at J, with 13 bases between the two ends. The CDR3 sequence: CASSESPDRPQETQYF. In DNA, the CDR3 is TGTGCCAGCAGTGAATCCCCGGATCGTCCCCAAGAGACCCAGTACTTC. The whole variable domain, filled in from reference TRBV25-1 and TRBJ2-5, reads EADIYQTPRYLVIGTGKKITLECSQTMGHDKMYWYQQDPGMELHLIHYSYGVNSTEKGDLSSESTVSRIRTEHFPLTLESARPSHTSQYLCASSESPDRPQETQYFGPGTRLLVL.

This clone is labeled medium-sized (0.01 to 0.1%). The chain employs TRBV7-4 and TRBJ2-7, with TRBD2 identical over 9 bases. The CDR3 runs 19 residues. Germline lookup yields CDR1 SGHVT and CDR2 SQSDAQ. Losses at the gene ends were 1 base for V and 7 bases for J; bases not matched to a gene: 20. For the CDR3, the DNA is TGTGCCAGCAGCTTAGATCTGTGGCTAGCGGGATCCCCCGCCGGAGAGCAGTACTTC. The encoded protein is CASSLDLWLAGSPAGEQYF.

This clone has at least ten counts. This chain uses TRBV16 with TRBJ2-1; the match to TRBD2 covers 9 bases. The germline V gene encodes CDR1 KGHSY and CDR2 FQNENV. This CDR3 is built from 17 residues. Trimming cost V 0 bases and J 5 bases; bases outside gene matches: 8. CDR3 protein: CASSQSRASGDHNEQFF. Here the CDR3 DNA reads TGTGCCAGCAGCCAATCGCGGGCTAGCGGGGACCACAATGAGCAGTTCTTC.

The chain recombines TRBV9 with TRBJ2-5; 9 bases fit TRBD2. Germline CDR1 and CDR2: SGDLS and YYNGEE. Unmatched junction bases numbered 9, after V lost 4 bases and J lost 2 bases. This CDR3 is 16 amino acids long. The DNA of the CDR3 is TGTGCCAGCAGCACTATCGGCGGGAGGGATCAAGAGACCCAGTACTTC. Translating gives CASSTIGGRDQETQYF.

V and J are TRBV25-1 and TRBJ2-7; no clear D. Germline V gene data show CDR1 as MGHDK and CDR2 as SYGVNS. Trimming shortened V by 6 bases and J by 2 bases, and 8 bases separated the two germline ends. The CDR3 covers 12 residues. The CDR3 sequence is CASRGTTYEQYF. The CDR3 region has the DNA TGTGCCAGCAGGGGCACTACCTACGAGCAGTACTTC.

The gene calls are TRBV18 and TRBJ1-1; D remains ambiguous. In germline, CDR1 is KGHSH, CDR2 LQKENI. The length of the CDR3 is 14 residues. Deletions cut 3 bases from V and 6 bases from J, with 14 bases between. CDR3 sequence reads: CASSPPEVGAEAFF. As DNA, the CDR3 is TGTGCCAGCTCACCCCCCGAAGTGGGTGCTGAAGCTTTCTTT. The complete variable domain, with remaining parts taken from reference TRBV18 and TRBJ1-1, reads NAGVMQNPRHLVRRRGQEARLRCSPMKGHSHVYWYRQLPEEGLKFMVYLQKENIIDESGMPKERFSAEFPKEGPSILRIQQVVRGDSAAYFCASSPPEVGAEAFFGQGTRLTVV.

This clone has only one observation. A far larger clone differs by one base, so this is likely a read error. The V and J genes are TRBV29-1 and TRBJ2-7; 11 nucleotides agree with TRBD2. CDR3 length equals 15 residues. Germline CDR1 SQVTM, CDR2 ANQGSEA. V lost 7 bases, J lost 2 bases, and 10 bases stayed unmatched. CDR3 sequence reads: CSGLAGNGETYEQYF. CDR3 DNA sequence: TGCAGCGGACTAGCGGGAAATGGGGAGACCTACGAGCAGTACTTC.

This clone was seen just once. This chain connects TRBV29-1 to TRBJ2-7, with D perhaps being TRBD1 or TRBD2 (6 bases each). Germline CDR1 reads SQVTM; CDR2 reads ANQGSEA. V gave up 5 bases and J gave up 7 bases, with 21 bases separating them. This CDR3 is 14 amino acids long. CDR3 sequence (DNA): TGCAGCGTTCTGGGGGCTAGCGCTCCTGGGGAGCAGTACTTC. Translation gives CSVLGASAPGEQYF.

This rearrangement joins TRBV19 to TRBJ2-5; D is possibly TRBD2 (5 bases). Germline CDR1 LNHDA, CDR2 SQIVND (reference sequence). The length of the CDR3 is 14 residues. Trimming stripped 3 bases from V and 4 bases from J, with 12 bases between. CDR3 protein: CASSIGGSGETQYF. The CDR3 DNA follows: TGTGCCAGTAGTATCGGTGGGAGCGGAGAGACCCAGTACTTC.

The J gene is TRBJ1-1, the V gene TRBV6-5, with D hard to call. The CDR3 sequence is 14 residues long. CDR1 MNHEY and CDR2 SVGAGI come from the germline V gene. V was cut by 2 bases and J by 1 base, with 8 bases left in between. CDR3 residues: CASSYRYENTEAFF. The CDR3, as DNA: TGTGCCAGCAGTTACCGATACGAGAACACTGAAGCTTTCTTT.

The sample holds many counts of this clone. This rearrangement joins TRBV19 to TRBJ2-4, with TRBD1 identical over 7 bases. CDR3 length equals 15 residues. V lost 4 bases, J lost 8 bases, and 11 bases stayed unmatched. Germline CDR1 LNHDA, CDR2 SQIVND (reference sequence). The CDR3 here is CASSTSEGATDIQYF. The DNA of the CDR3 is TGTGCCAGTAGTACCTCTGAGGGGGCGACGGACATTCAGTACTTC.

This clone was recorded only once. The chain combines TRBV6-1 with TRBJ2-2; the match to TRBD2 covers 10 bases. Trimming cost V 7 bases and J 4 bases; bases outside gene matches: 6. CDR1 MNHNS and CDR2 SASEGT come from the germline V gene. The CDR3 has 15 amino acids. The CDR3 sequence is CASTGLAEGTGELFF. CDR3 in DNA: TGTGCCAGCACCGGACTAGCGGAAGGCACCGGGGAGCTGTTTTTT.

CDR3 loop: CASRLAGDTDTQYF. The DNA of the CDR3 is TGTGCCAGCAGACTAGCGGGAGACACAGATACGCAGTATTTT. The V call is TRBV6-4, the J call TRBJ2-3, with 11 bases fitting TRBD2. Trimming removed 6 bases from V and 2 bases from J; junction bases left unmatched: 1. The CDR3 has 14 residues. CDR1 and CDR2 from the germline V gene are MRHNA and SNTAGT.

This clone was found a few times. The chain combines TRBV27 with TRBJ2-3; TRBD1 might be the D (6 bases). CDR3 size: 14 residues. Germline V lookup: CDR1 MNHEY, CDR2 SMNVEV (reference sequence). Deletions cut 2 bases from V and 4 bases from J, with 10 bases between. The CDR3 is CASSLVEGADTQYF. The DNA of the CDR3 is TGTGCCAGCAGTTTAGTCGAGGGGGCAGATACGCAGTATTTT.

The chain couples TRBV4-2 to TRBJ2-1, with TRBD2 matching 11 bases. The CDR3 has 13 residues. After removal of 5 bases from V and 12 bases from J, the junction contained 6 bases not matched to a gene. Per the germline V gene, CDR1 is LGHNA and CDR2 is YNFKEQ. CDR3 sequence: CASSLVLAGGQFF. CDR3 DNA sequence: TGTGCCAGCAGCTTGGTTCTAGCGGGGGGGCAGTTCTTC.

The rearrangement uses TRBV5-4 and TRBJ2-7; no reliable D call. Germline CDR1 and CDR2: SGHNT and YYREEE (reference sequence). CDR3 length equals 16 residues. The V end lost 0 bases, the J end lost 3 bases, and 16 bases lay between the germline ends. The CDR3 region has the DNA TGTGCCAGCAGCTTGGGGGTTGGAGTAACGGACTACGAGCAGTACTTC. Translation: CASSLGVGVTDYEQYF.

The V gene is TRBV7-9, the J gene TRBJ1-1; D is perhaps TRBD1 (5 bases). The CDR3 length is 15 residues. CDR1 is SEHNR and CDR2 is FQNEAQ in the germline V gene (reference sequence). The V gene lost 5 bases and the J gene lost 4 bases, with 17 bases spanning the gap. The CDR3 nucleotides read TGTGCCAGCAGCCCTTGGGGGTCCCTCGTCACTGAAGCTTTCTTT. Translating it yields CASSPWGSLVTEAFF.